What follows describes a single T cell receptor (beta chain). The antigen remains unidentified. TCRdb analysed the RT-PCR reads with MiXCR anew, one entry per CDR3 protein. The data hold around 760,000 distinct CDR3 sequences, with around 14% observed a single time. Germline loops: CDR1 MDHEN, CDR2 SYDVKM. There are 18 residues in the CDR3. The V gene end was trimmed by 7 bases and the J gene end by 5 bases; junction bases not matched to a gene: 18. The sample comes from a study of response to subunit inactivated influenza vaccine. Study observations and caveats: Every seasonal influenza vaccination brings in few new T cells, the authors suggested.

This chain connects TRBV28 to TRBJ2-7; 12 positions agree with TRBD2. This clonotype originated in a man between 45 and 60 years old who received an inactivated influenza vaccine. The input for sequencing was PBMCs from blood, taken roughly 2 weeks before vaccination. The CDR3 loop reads CASTSIKLAGGSVDEQYF. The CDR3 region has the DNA TGTGCCAGCACCTCAATAAAACTAGCGGGGGGTTCTGTCGACGAGCAGTACTTC.